These 28 T cell receptor beta chains originate from one sample sequenced in a study of Ad26.COV2.S vaccination and SARS-CoV-2 variants. TCRdb's table, derived via immunoSEQ multiplex PCR, lists solely in-frame clones and lacks some. The sample consists of approximately 350,000 clones, roughly 84% of them appearing once. Treatment noted: approximately 18 received Ad26.COV2.S at low or high dose, single or two shots; about 5 received placebo; per-sample allocation not given. The samples were gathered on day 63 after the first injection of vaccine or placebo. The sequences come from peripheral blood, collected in a trial of Ad26.COV2.S vaccine versus placebo. These receptor sequences come from a person aged 18 to 59 who received the Ad26.COV2.S COVID-19 vaccine or a placebo.

V gene TRBV30 combines with J gene TRBJ1-4; tentative D call: TRBD1 (6 bases). The CDR3 loop spans 14 amino acids. The germline V and J ends were trimmed by 0 bases and 4 bases, with 9 bases remaining between them. CDR1 is GTSNPN and CDR2 is SVGIG in the germline V gene (reference sequence). CDR3 nucleotides: TGTGCCTGGAGTGTACGAGGGGGTAATGAAAAACTGTTTTTT. Translated, it gives CAWSVRGGNEKLFF.

The rearrangement links TRBV5-1 to TRBJ1-1, with D uncertain. Trimming pared 0 bases from V and 5 bases from J, leaving 14 bases between. Germline CDR1 reads SGHRS; CDR2 reads YFSETQ. The CDR3 totals 15 residues. The CDR3 DNA reads as TGCGCCAGCAGCTTGGATTCACTCGGGAGGACTGAAGCTTTCTTT. As protein: CASSLDSLGRTEAFF.

V gene TRBV6-5 combines with J gene TRBJ1-5; tentative D call: TRBD1 (6 bases). Looked up from germline, CDR1 is MNHEY and CDR2 is SVGAGI. The V gene lost 2 bases and the J gene lost 4 bases, with 6 bases spanning the gap. The CDR3 length is 13 residues. The CDR3 protein is CASSYGTNQPQHF. CDR3 DNA sequence: TGTGCCAGCAGTTACGGGACAAATCAGCCCCAGCATTTT.

The chain carries TRBV7-3 and TRBJ2-5; D is possibly TRBD2 (6 bases). V lost 5 bases, J lost 3 bases, and 10 bases lay in between. Looked up from germline, CDR1 is SGHTA and CDR2 is FQGTGA. The CDR3 runs 13 residues. The CDR3 spells CASSRDSEETQYF. The CDR3 nucleotides read TGTGCCAGCAGCCGGGACTCGGAAGAGACCCAGTACTTC.

V usage is TRBV11-1 and J usage is TRBJ1-1; D is unclear. Between the trimmed V and J ends, which lost 6 bases and 2 bases, there was a span of 10 bases. Looked up from germline, CDR1 is SGHAT and CDR2 is FQDESV (reference sequence). This CDR3 is built from 13 residues. Written as DNA, the CDR3 is TGTGCCAGCAGTCGCCGTTTTAACACTGAAGCTTTCTTT. Protein: CASSRRFNTEAFF.

V is TRBV20-1 and J is TRBJ2-7; TRBD2 matches at 12 bases. The CDR3 length is 14 residues. Trimming took 3 bases from V and 4 from J; bases not matched to a gene: 4. Per the germline V gene, CDR1 is DFQATT and CDR2 is SNEGSKA (reference sequence). The CDR3 bases are TGCAGTGCTAGTCCGACTAGCGGGGGTTACGAGCAGTACTTC. Translated, it gives CSASPTSGGYEQYF.

The chain joins TRBV20-1 to TRBJ2-7; no clear D gene. CDR3 size: 12 residues. The V gene lost 3 bases and the J gene lost 3 bases, with 9 bases spanning the gap. In germline, CDR1 is DFQATT, CDR2 SNEGSKA (reference sequence). The CDR3, as DNA: TGCAGTGCTAGTTTCTCAGACTACGAGCAGTACTTC. Its protein product is CSASFSDYEQYF.

The J gene is TRBJ2-7, the V gene TRBV14, with 9 bases fitting TRBD1. The CDR3 covers 15 residues. Germline loops: CDR1 SGHDN, CDR2 FVKESK. J was trimmed by 7 bases and V by 4 bases; bases with no gene match: 11. The CDR3 coding sequence is TGTGCCAGCAGCCGGACCGGGACAGGGAGAGGGGAGCAGTACTTC. Protein sequence: CASSRTGTGRGEQYF.

The J gene is TRBJ2-1, the V gene TRBV3-1 (or the pseudogene TRBV3-2); D is perhaps TRBD1 or TRBD2 (5 bases each). There are 12 residues in the CDR3. With 7 bases removed from V and 5 bases from J, the gap between germline ends came to 9 bases. From germline, CDR1 is LGHDT and CDR2 YNNKEL (reference sequence). The CDR3 loop reads CASTGTDNEQFF. For the CDR3, the DNA is TGTGCCAGCACCGGGACGGACAATGAGCAGTTCTTC.

The chain joins TRBV27 to TRBJ1-1; 7 positions match TRBD1. This CDR3 has 15 amino acids. Germline V CDR1 and CDR2: MNHEY, SMNVEV (reference sequence). The J segment lost 4 bases and the V segment lost 5 bases, leaving 10 bases of the junction unmatched. CDR3 coding DNA: TGTGCCAGCAGTCCCGGCAGGGGGTTACGCACTGAAGCTTTCTTT. Protein product: CASSPGRGLRTEAFF.

The V call is TRBV19, the J call TRBJ2-2; D is ambiguous. From germline, CDR1 is LNHDA and CDR2 SQIVND (reference sequence). The CDR3 consists of 15 residues. The ends were cut back, 4 bases at V and 0 bases at J, with 9 bases in the middle. CDR3 loop: CASSRPESNTGELFF. The CDR3 DNA reads TGTGCCAGTAGTAGGCCCGAATCGAACACCGGGGAGCTGTTTTTT.

The V and J genes are TRBV5-1 and TRBJ2-3; D not certain. V lost 0 bases and J lost 4, with 9 bases in between. Germline V gene data show CDR1 as SGHRS and CDR2 as YFSETQ. CDR3 length: 14 amino acids. The CDR3 is CASSLDIRSDTQYF. The CDR3 DNA reads as TGCGCCAGCAGCTTGGACATAAGGTCAGATACGCAGTATTTT.

This chain joins TRBV4-1 and TRBJ2-3; the D gene is possibly TRBD1 (5 bases). V was shortened by 5 bases and J by 1 base, with 13 bases between the two germline ends. The CDR3 spans 15 residues. Germline CDR1 MGHRA, CDR2 YSYEKL. CDR3 region: CASSIVRQRTDTQYF. In DNA form, the CDR3 reads TGCGCCAGCAGCATCGTTCGACAGCGCACAGATACGCAGTATTTT.

This chain links TRBV6-5 with TRBJ1-5; 8 positions match TRBD1. The germline V gene has CDR1 MNHEY and CDR2 SVGAGI. Losses at the gene ends were 7 bases for V and 6 bases for J; bases not matched to a gene: 5. This CDR3 region has 13 residues. The CDR3 DNA sequence: TGTGCCAGCACCGGACAGGGAAGTCAGCCCCAGCATTTT. It is translated as CASTGQGSQPQHF.

The gene calls are TRBV7-3 and TRBJ2-7; 7 bases map to TRBD1. Germline CDR1 is SGHTA and CDR2 is FQGTGA. This CDR3 is 13 amino acids long. V was clipped by 6 bases and J by 6 bases; unmatched bases: 8. The CDR3, as DNA: TGTGCCAGCAGTAAACGGGACAGTACCGAGCAGTACTTC. It codes for CASSKRDSTEQYF.

This clone was recorded only once. The chain's CDR3 is CASSVGQGYEQFF. Here the CDR3 DNA reads TGCGCCAGCAGCGTCGGACAGGGTTATGAGCAGTTCTTC. The chain carries TRBV5-1 and TRBJ2-1; 8 nucleotides agree with TRBD1. CDR3 length: 13 residues. Germline V gene lookup returns CDR1 SGHRS and CDR2 YFSETQ. The junction had 5 bases not matched to a gene; V was cut back by 4 bases and J by 8 bases.

The chain uses TRBV7-9 and TRBJ1-6; maybe TRBD1 (5 bases). Germline loops: CDR1 SEHNR, CDR2 FQNEAQ (reference sequence). CDR3 length: 14 amino acids. The V gene lost 1 base and the J gene lost 10 bases, with 11 bases spanning the gap. CDR3 in DNA: TGTGCCAGCAGCTTAGTCCTGAGGGGATCACCCCTCCACTTT. This sequence encodes CASSLVLRGSPLHF.

This chain links TRBV6-5 with TRBJ2-5; D gene unclear. Per germline, CDR1 MNHEY and CDR2 SVGAGI. This CDR3 is 15 amino acids long. Trimming left V 2 bases short and J 2 bases short, with 12 bases between. Written as DNA, the CDR3 is TGTGCCAGCAGTTACCTGCAGGACCTACAAGAGACCCAGTACTTC. Protein product: CASSYLQDLQETQYF.

J is TRBJ2-7 and V is TRBV2; D is uncertain. The germline V gene encodes CDR1 SNHLY and CDR2 FYNNEI. The V end lost 8 bases, the J end lost 3 bases, and 8 bases lay between the germline ends. The CDR3 consists of 11 residues. The CDR3 reads CASLGSYEQYF. CDR3 DNA sequence: TGTGCCAGCCTGGGTAGCTACGAGCAGTACTTC.

V gene TRBV19 combines with J gene TRBJ2-1; TRBD2 is a possible D gene (5 bases). The CDR3 length is 15 residues. V shed 3 bases and J shed 4 bases, with 13 bases lying between them. CDR1 is LNHDA and CDR2 is SQIVND in the germline V gene (reference sequence). The chain's CDR3 is CASSIEGGGYNEQFF. CDR3 nucleotide sequence: TGTGCCAGTAGTATTGAAGGTGGAGGATACAATGAGCAGTTCTTC. The full variable domain, completed using reference TRBV19 and TRBJ2-1, is DGGITQSPKYLFRKEGQNVTLSCEQNLNHDAMYWYRQDPGQGLRLIYYSQIVNDFQKGDIAEGYSVSREKKESFPLTVTSAQKNPTAFYLCASSIEGGGYNEQFFGPGTRLTVL.

This chain joins TRBV9 and TRBJ2-3; TRBD1 agrees at 8 bases. Unmatched junction bases numbered 8, after V lost 5 bases and J lost 6 bases. Germline V gene sequence: CDR1 SGDLS, CDR2 YYNGEE. The CDR3 spans 14 residues. CDR3 coding DNA: TGTGCCAGCAGTGTTGACAGGGGAAGGGATACGCAGTATTTT. Protein: CASSVDRGRDTQYF.

The chain is built from TRBV19 and TRBJ1-2; D remains ambiguous. Deletions cut 3 bases from V and 4 bases from J, with 9 bases between. The CDR3 spans 13 residues. The germline V gene has CDR1 LNHDA and CDR2 SQIVND (reference sequence). This CDR3 reads CASSMPGGYGYTF. The CDR3 region has the DNA TGTGCCAGTAGTATGCCAGGTGGCTATGGCTACACCTTC.

In the case of this clone: Other DNA sequences in the same sample also yield this CDR3. This chain joins TRBV5-1 and TRBJ2-7; D is ambiguous. CDR1 SGHRS and CDR2 YFSETQ come from the germline V gene. The CDR3 consists of 14 residues. Trimming pared 0 bases from V and 0 bases from J, leaving 7 bases between. The CDR3 reads CASSLGRSSYEQYF. As DNA, the CDR3 is TGCGCCAGCAGCTTGGGTCGATCCTCCTACGAGCAGTACTTC.

The rearrangement joins TRBV5-1 to TRBJ1-2; a possible D gene is TRBD1 (6 bases). The ends were cut back, 2 bases at V and 2 bases at J, with 16 bases in the middle. Germline CDR1 is SGHRS and CDR2 is YFSETQ. This CDR3 comprises 16 residues. CDR3 sequence (DNA): TGCGCCAGCAGCTTATCGACAGGACCCCTAAACTATGGCTACACCTTC. This encodes CASSLSTGPLNYGYTF.

The chain employs TRBV5-1 and TRBJ2-7, with 10 nucleotides matching TRBD1. The CDR3 loop spans 15 amino acids. CDR1 and CDR2 from the germline V gene are SGHRS and YFSETQ. The V and J ends lost 4 bases and 3 bases, in that order; junction bases with no gene match: 7. The CDR3, as DNA: TGCGCCAGCAGCACCCCCGGGACAGGGGACTACGAGCAGTACTTC. As protein: CASSTPGTGDYEQYF.

Note on this clone: A read error may account for a junction end that differs from germline. The chain joins TRBV14 to TRBJ2-7, with D perhaps TRBD1 (6 bases). CDR1 and CDR2 (germline): SGHDN, FVKESK. This CDR3 has 12 residues. CDR3 protein: CASSQAGTPPHF. CDR3 sequence (DNA): TGTGCCAGCAGCCAGGCCGGGACACCACCACACTTC.

The chain joins TRBV3-1 (or the pseudogene TRBV3-2) to TRBJ1-2; D unclear. The CDR3 contains 12 residues. CDR1 and CDR2 (germline): LGHDT, YNNKEL (reference sequence). Trimming pared 4 bases from V and 1 base from J, leaving 4 bases between. CDR3 loop: CASSRSNYGYTF. In DNA form, the CDR3 reads TGTGCCAGCAGCCGGAGTAACTATGGCTACACCTTC.

This rearrangement joins TRBV12-3 or TRBV12-4 to TRBJ2-1; D call uncertain. Trimming pared 5 bases from V and 6 bases from J, leaving 11 bases between. The CDR3 is 13 residues long. The CDR3 coding sequence is TGTGCCAGCAGTCCCGGACCCTCCAATGAGCAGTTCTTC. It yields the protein CASSPGPSNEQFF.